The 32 T cell receptor beta chains below all came from one sample that was sequenced in a study of blood T cell repertoires in COVID-19. The data were produced by immunoSEQ multiplex PCR, yet TCRdb's version contains in-frame clones alone and is incomplete. The data hold around 270,000 clones, with 84% observed a single time. Material for sequencing was peripheral blood. Receptor source: a man aged 55 to 70 with acute or convalescent COVID-19.

The rearrangement joins TRBV7-2 to TRBJ1-2; TRBD1 matches at 9 bases. The CDR3 runs 14 residues. Germline CDR1 is SGHTA and CDR2 is FQGNSA. The ends lost 6 bases at V and 6 bases at J; junction bases unmatched: 8. CDR3 in amino acids: CASRLTGGGDGYTF. The CDR3 coding sequence is TGTGCCAGCAGATTAACAGGGGGCGGGGATGGCTACACCTTC.

V usage is TRBV6-2 or TRBV6-3 and J usage is TRBJ2-7; D might be TRBD1 (6 bases). V lost 0 bases and J 3 bases, leaving 15 bases between the germline ends. CDR1 is MNHEY, CDR2 SVGEGT, per germline. The CDR3 is made up of 16 amino acids. This CDR3 is CASSYSLGTNSYEQYF. In nucleotides, the CDR3 is TGTGCCAGCAGTTACTCGTTAGGGACAAATAGCTACGAGCAGTACTTC.

This clone has only a few counts. V usage is TRBV6-2 or TRBV6-3 and J usage is TRBJ1-5, with a tentative D call TRBD1 (6 bases). Germline values: CDR1 MNHEY, CDR2 SVGEGT. The CDR3 totals 13 residues. Trimming cost V 4 bases and J 7 bases, with 11 bases left between them. The CDR3 is CASSLRGGQPQHF. DNA of the CDR3: TGTGCCAGCAGTTTGAGGGGGGGCCAGCCCCAGCATTTT.

This chain uses TRBV11-2 with TRBJ1-2, with 8 bases lining up with TRBD1. Germline CDR1 is SGHAT and CDR2 is FQNNGV. V shed 4 bases and J 4 bases; nucleotides not matched to a gene: 17. The CDR3 is 18 amino acids. DNA for the CDR3: TGTGCCAGCAGCTCGCCAAGGACAGGGACACGGGTGAGCTATGGCTACACCTTC. This encodes CASSSPRTGTRVSYGYTF.

The DNA of the CDR3 is TGTGCCAGCAGCTTGATAAGCGGGGGGGCCCCCACGGTGTATTTT. The encoded protein is CASSLISGGAPTVYF. This sequence joins TRBV5-8 and TRBJ2-3; TRBD2 matches 10 bases. V lost 1 base and J lost 14; bases outside the gene matches: 13. The CDR3 loop spans 15 amino acids. The germline gives CDR1 SGHTS, CDR2 YDEGEE.

The chain recombines TRBV6-6 with TRBJ1-1; possibly TRBD1 for D (6 bases). V gave up 6 bases and J gave up 1 base, with 15 bases separating them. The germline gives CDR1 MNHNY, CDR2 SVGAGI (reference sequence). The CDR3 contains 15 residues. CDR3 coding DNA: TGTGCCAGCAGCCTGCCGGGACAACAGAACACTGAAGCTTTCTTT. It yields the protein CASSLPGQQNTEAFF.

This clone was observed a single time. The rearrangement links TRBV28 to TRBJ2-7, with D perhaps matching TRBD2 (6 bases). With 3 bases removed from V and 1 base from J, the gap between germline ends came to 13 bases. Germline CDR1 MDHEN, CDR2 SYDVKM. The CDR3 sequence is 15 residues long. The CDR3 sequence is CASSFLGRGSYEQYF. Written as DNA, the CDR3 is TGTGCCAGCAGTTTTTTGGGACGGGGGTCCTACGAGCAGTACTTC.

Points on this clone: Other DNA sequences from this sample encode an identical CDR3 as well. The chain employs TRBV5-6 and TRBJ1-1; D perhaps matches TRBD1 (6 bases). Germline V gene lookup returns CDR1 SGHDT and CDR2 YYEEEE. The germline V and J ends were trimmed by 2 bases and 5 bases, with 10 bases remaining between them. CDR3 length: 13 residues. The CDR3 DNA sequence: TGTGCCAGCAGCTTACAGGGAGGGACTGAAGCTTTCTTT. Amino acid sequence: CASSLQGGTEAFF.

The rearrangement uses TRBV5-6 and TRBJ1-2; 7 positions match TRBD1. V gave up 2 bases and J gave up 3 bases; unmatched junction bases: 7. The CDR3 totals 15 residues. Germline V gives CDR1 SGHDT, CDR2 YYEEEE. The CDR3 DNA sequence: TGTGCCAGCAGCTTAATTTCCGGGACAGACTATGGCTACACCTTC. It encodes CASSLISGTDYGYTF.

The chain links TRBV11-2 to TRBJ2-2; no definite D call. CDR3 length: 13 amino acids. Germline V gene lookup returns CDR1 SGHAT and CDR2 FQNNGV. Trimming took 2 bases from V and 6 from J, leaving 7 bases between them. The CDR3 sequence is CASSLSLAGELFF. CDR3 in DNA: TGTGCCAGCAGCTTATCATTAGCCGGGGAGCTGTTTTTT.

This clone was recorded only once. V is TRBV5-1 and J is TRBJ2-3; D not certain. Trimming took off 1 base at V and 4 bases at J, with 10 bases between the two ends. This CDR3 is built from 14 residues. Germline CDR1 and CDR2: SGHRS and YFSETQ. Here the CDR3 reads CASSLSGRPDTQYF. The CDR3 coding sequence is TGCGCCAGCAGCTTGTCAGGTCGGCCAGATACGCAGTATTTT. The full variable domain, in which reference TRBV5-1 and TRBJ2-3 provide the parts outside the CDR3, is KAGVTQTPRYLIKTRGQQVTLSCSPISGHRSVSWYQQTPGQGLQFLFEYFSETQRNKGNFPGRFSGRQFSNSRSEMNVSTLELGDSALYLCASSLSGRPDTQYFGPGTRLTVL.

The chain joins TRBV6-5 to TRBJ2-5; D may be TRBD1 (6 bases). Germline V gene lookup returns CDR1 MNHEY and CDR2 SVGAGI. This CDR3 spans 15 amino acids. V gave up 2 bases and J gave up 7 bases, with 17 bases separating them. CDR3 residues: CASSYLTGKGATQYF. In nucleotides, the CDR3 is TGTGCCAGCAGTTACCTTACAGGGAAGGGTGCGACCCAGTACTTC.

The V gene is TRBV5-1, the J gene TRBJ1-2; 7 bases are a match to TRBD1. Germline V gene sequence: CDR1 SGHRS, CDR2 YFSETQ. The CDR3 sequence is 14 residues long. V trimming: 4 bases; J trimming: 3 bases; junction bases outside the gene matches: 6. CDR3 sequence: CASSERTGDYGYTF. In DNA form, the CDR3 reads TGCGCCAGCAGCGAACGGACAGGTGACTATGGCTACACCTTC.

This clone is a singleton in its sample. Here the CDR3 DNA reads TGTGCCAGCAGACCAGGGGGCGCGTTTACCGGGGAGCTGTTTTTT. Translating it yields CASRPGGAFTGELFF. V gene TRBV6-5 combines with J gene TRBJ2-2; 8 nucleotides align to TRBD1. The CDR3 runs to 15 residues. V gave up 6 bases and J gave up 5 bases; unmatched junction bases: 8. From germline, CDR1 is MNHEY and CDR2 SVGAGI.

The chain links TRBV4-1 to TRBJ2-2; D is perhaps TRBD2 (5 bases). V lost 2 bases and J lost 0, with 7 bases in between. The CDR3 contains 15 residues. The germline CDR1 and CDR2 sequences are MGHRA and YSYEKL. In nucleotides, the CDR3 is TGCGCCAGCAGCCAACCCGGGGCGAACACCGGGGAGCTGTTTTTT. This sequence encodes CASSQPGANTGELFF.

This clone came up once. The chain uses TRBV11-2 and TRBJ2-7; weak D call: TRBD2 (5 bases). CDR3 length: 11 amino acids. V was shortened by 9 bases and J by 3 bases, with 9 bases between the two germline ends. Germline V gives CDR1 SGHAT, CDR2 FQNNGV. The CDR3 DNA reads as TGTGCCAGTACGGGGATCTACGAGCAGTACTTC. Translation: CASTGIYEQYF. The variable domain in full, completed from reference TRBV11-2 and TRBJ2-7, reads EAGVAQSPRYKIIEKRQSVAFWCNPISGHATLYWYQQILGQGPKLLIQFQNNGVVDDSQLPKDRFSAERLKGVDSTLKIQPAKLEDSAVYLCASTGIYEQYFGPGTRLTVT.

The rearrangement joins TRBV20-1 to TRBJ2-7; TRBD2 is a possible D gene (6 bases). Germline-derived CDR1 and CDR2 are DFQATT and SNEGSKA (reference sequence). This CDR3 is 11 amino acids long. The ends were cut back, 5 bases at V and 7 bases at J, with 12 bases in the middle. This chain's CDR3 is CSAGGTGEQYF. The CDR3, as DNA: TGCAGTGCTGGGGGGACGGGGGAGCAGTACTTC.

The rearrangement uses TRBV10-3 and TRBJ1-5; 7 bases align to TRBD1. The trim removed 9 bases at V and 3 bases at J, leaving 5 bases unmatched. The CDR3 extends over 13 amino acids. CDR1 ENHRY and CDR2 SYGVKD come from the germline V gene. The CDR3 bases are TGTGCCATTACCACAGGGGCCAATCAGCCCCAGCATTTT. It is translated as CAITTGANQPQHF.

This chain connects TRBV10-3 to TRBJ2-1; 7 nucleotides line up with TRBD1. Germline V gene lookup returns CDR1 ENHRY and CDR2 SYGVKD. The V segment lost 9 bases and the J segment 0 bases; nucleotides outside the gene matches: 8. The CDR3 is made up of 15 amino acids. The CDR3 reads CAILGRDSSYNEQFF. The CDR3 DNA reads as TGTGCCATTCTCGGCCGGGACAGCTCCTACAATGAGCAGTTCTTC.

The CDR3 coding sequence is TGTGCCAGCTCACCAAACCTAGCGGGAGTAAATGAGCAGTTCTTC. Translating gives CASSPNLAGVNEQFF. V and J are TRBV18 and TRBJ2-1; the match to TRBD2 covers 10 bases. The ends lost 2 bases at V and 7 bases at J; junction bases unmatched: 5. Germline V gene lookup returns CDR1 KGHSH and CDR2 LQKENI. There are 15 residues in the CDR3.

The chain uses TRBV5-4 and TRBJ2-6; 7 bases map to TRBD1. V gave up 2 bases and J gave up 2 bases; unmatched junction bases: 1. The CDR3 has 15 amino acids. CDR1 SGHNT and CDR2 YYREEE come from the germline V gene (reference sequence). CDR3 sequence: CASSFTGAGANVLTF. CDR3 sequence (DNA): TGTGCCAGCAGCTTTACAGGGGCTGGGGCCAACGTCCTGACTTTC.

The gene calls are TRBV6-2 or TRBV6-3 and TRBJ2-7; D remains ambiguous. The CDR3 covers 12 residues. Trimming shortened V by 5 bases and J by 4 bases, and 9 bases separated the two germline ends. The germline V gene encodes CDR1 MNHEY and CDR2 SVGEGT. The CDR3 loop reads CASSQLAYEQYF. For the CDR3, the DNA is TGTGCCAGCAGTCAACTCGCGTACGAGCAGTACTTC.

This CDR3 is CASTTQLAGVQETQYF. The CDR3 DNA sequence: TGTGCCAGCACGACGCAATTAGCGGGTGTCCAAGAGACCCAGTACTTC. V usage is TRBV7-9 and J usage is TRBJ2-5; 7 bases match TRBD2. Trimming cost V 7 bases and J 1 base; bases outside gene matches: 12. Germline lookup yields CDR1 SEHNR and CDR2 FQNEAQ (reference sequence). The CDR3 spans 16 residues.

V usage is TRBV15 and J usage is TRBJ1-2; TRBD1 matches at 12 bases. The CDR3 length is 14 residues. Germline assignment: CDR1 LNHNV and CDR2 YYDKDF (reference sequence). V lost 5 bases, J lost 7 bases, and 5 bases stayed unmatched. CDR3: CATSGRDRGLGYTF. In DNA, the CDR3 is TGTGCCACCAGCGGGCGGGACAGGGGGCTTGGCTACACCTTC.

The chain has TRBV25-1 and TRBJ2-7, with 8 bases that match TRBD2. Germline CDR1 and CDR2: MGHDK and SYGVNS. The V gene end was trimmed by 4 bases and the J gene end by 3 bases; junction bases not matched to a gene: 5. The CDR3 runs 14 residues. Written as DNA, the CDR3 is TGTGCCAGCAGTGCAGCGGGAGTTTTCTACGAGCAGTACTTC. Translation gives CASSAAGVFYEQYF.

The rearrangement uses TRBV4-3 and TRBJ1-1; D is possibly TRBD1 (6 bases). Germline assignment: CDR1 LGHNA and CDR2 YSLEER. The CDR3 sequence is 15 residues long. V dropped 1 base and J dropped 4 bases, with 13 bases sitting between them. CDR3 loop: CASSQGGGGGTEAFF. In DNA, the CDR3 is TGCGCCAGCAGCCAAGGTGGGGGCGGCGGCACTGAAGCTTTCTTT.

This chain joins TRBV7-9 and TRBJ2-1; D might be TRBD1 (6 bases). The germline CDR1 and CDR2 sequences are SEHNR and FQNEAQ (reference sequence). Trimming shortened V by 1 base and J by 2 bases, and 9 bases separated the two germline ends. The CDR3 has 15 amino acids. For the CDR3, the DNA is TGTGCCAGCAGCTTAGGAGAGGGGGCCTACAATGAGCAGTTCTTC. Translated: CASSLGEGAYNEQFF. Variable domain in full (rest from reference TRBV7-9 and TRBJ2-1): DTGVSQNPRHKITKRGQNVTFRCDPISEHNRLYWYRQTLGQGPEFLTYFQNEAQLEKSRLLSDRFSAERPKGSFSTLEIQRTEQGDSAMYLCASSLGEGAYNEQFFGPGTRLTVL.

The chain carries TRBV27 and TRBJ1-4; 8 bases fit TRBD1. The CDR3 extends over 15 amino acids. Per the germline V gene, CDR1 is MNHEY and CDR2 is SMNVEV (reference sequence). The J segment lost 6 bases and the V segment lost 6 bases, leaving 9 bases of the junction unmatched. CDR3 sequence (DNA): TGTGCCAGCAGAGCCACCGGGACAGGCCATGAAAAACTGTTTTTT. Its protein product is CASRATGTGHEKLFF.

This clone was picked up one time. The chain recombines TRBV29-1 with TRBJ2-1, with D maybe TRBD2 (5 bases). V gave up 6 bases and J gave up 0 bases, with 9 bases separating them. Germline-derived CDR1 and CDR2 are SQVTM and ANQGSEA. The CDR3 has 13 amino acids. The CDR3 region has the DNA TGCAGCGTGGATCGGGACTCCTACAATGAGCAGTTCTTC. Translated: CSVDRDSYNEQFF.

The sample holds one count of this clone. The V gene is TRBV7-2, the J gene TRBJ2-3, with D possibly TRBD1 on 5 matching bases. The V and J ends lost 1 base and 7 bases respectively, with 21 bases between them. The CDR3 totals 17 residues. In germline, CDR1 is SGHTA, CDR2 FQGNSA. The CDR3 loop reads CASSLGGKGSTLNTQYF. CDR3 DNA sequence: TGTGCCAGCAGCTTAGGAGGAAAGGGGTCCACACTAAATACGCAGTATTTT.

The rearrangement joins TRBV11-2 to TRBJ1-2; 8 nucleotides line up with TRBD1. CDR3 length equals 14 residues. CDR1 is SGHAT and CDR2 is FQNNGV in the germline V gene. J lost 2 bases, V lost 4 bases, and 3 bases had no gene match. CDR3 sequence reads: CASSSYRGNYGYTF. The CDR3 coding sequence is TGTGCCAGCAGCTCGTACAGGGGGAACTATGGCTACACCTTC.

This chain joins TRBV29-1 and TRBJ2-3; 10 positions agree with TRBD2. The germline CDR1 and CDR2 sequences are SQVTM and ANQGSEA. The CDR3 totals 14 residues. The V and J ends lost 8 bases and 2 bases, in that order; junction bases with no gene match: 7. Written as DNA, the CDR3 is TGCAGCATTGCGAGCGGGAGGGCCACAGATACGCAGTATTTT. Translated: CSIASGRATDTQYF.